A single sample gave rise to the 27 T cell receptor beta chains below, sequenced in a study of OX40 agonist ivuxolimab in advanced cancers. Assay used: immunoSEQ multiplex PCR; TCRdb lists only in-frame clones, some missing. The table includes around 62,000 clones, around nine tenths detected once. The sequencing used CD4+ or CD8+ T cells sorted from blood, collected in a trial of the OX40 agonist ivuxolimab. The source of these receptors is an adult with an advanced solid tumor such as melanoma, head and neck, liver or kidney cancer.

The chain carries TRBV9 and TRBJ2-1, with 8 bases matching TRBD2. Germline trimming cut 0 bases from V and 2 bases from J; bases unmatched to any gene: 7. The CDR3 consists of 17 residues. CDR1 SGDLS and CDR2 YYNGEE come from the germline V gene. CDR3 nucleotide sequence: TGTGCCAGCAGCGTAGAGTTAGCGGGACTTACCTACAATGAGCAGTTCTTC. Its protein is CASSVELAGLTYNEQFF.

The chain recombines TRBV7-3 with TRBJ1-1; D possibly corresponds to TRBD1 (5 bases). Between the trimmed V and J ends, which lost 5 bases and 0 bases, there was a span of 7 bases. The germline gives CDR1 SGHTA, CDR2 FQGTGA. The CDR3 is made up of 13 amino acids. CDR3 protein: CASSIGVNTEAFF. The CDR3, as DNA: TGTGCCAGCAGCATAGGGGTGAACACTGAAGCTTTCTTT.

This clone has just one count. One end of the junction varies from germline; a read error may be responsible. The V call is TRBV4-3, the J call TRBJ2-3; 8 bases align to TRBD1. This CDR3 has 13 residues. Germline lookup yields CDR1 LGHNA and CDR2 YSLEER. The DNA of the CDR3 is TGCGCCAGCAGCCAAGAGTGGGACAGGAATCCGGATTTT. Translated: CASSQEWDRNPDF.

The rearrangement joins TRBV5-1 to TRBJ2-7; D gene uncertain. Germline CDR1 is SGHRS and CDR2 is YFSETQ. The CDR3 is 14 residues long. Deletions cut 4 bases from V and 2 bases from J, with 13 bases between. The CDR3 spells CASSKAQGAYEQYF. CDR3 DNA: TGCGCCAGCAGCAAGGCCCAAGGCGCCTACGAGCAGTACTTC. Based on the CDR3 plus reference TRBV5-1 and TRBJ2-7, the full variable domain is KAGVTQTPRYLIKTRGQQVTLSCSPISGHRSVSWYQQTPGQGLQFLFEYFSETQRNKGNFPGRFSGRQFSNSRSEMNVSTLELGDSALYLCASSKAQGAYEQYFGPGTRLTVT.

The chain combines TRBV4-1 with TRBJ2-5; perhaps TRBD2 as D (5 bases). V dropped 0 bases and J dropped 0 bases, with 8 bases sitting between them. Germline CDR1 and CDR2: MGHRA and YSYEKL. The CDR3 spans 15 residues. The CDR3 sequence is CASSQDGGYQETQYF. The CDR3 bases are TGCGCCAGCAGCCAAGACGGAGGCTACCAAGAGACCCAGTACTTC.

The chain has TRBV28 and TRBJ1-2; 10 bases fit TRBD1. The V segment lost 3 bases and the J segment 7 bases; nucleotides outside the gene matches: 8. Germline V gives CDR1 MDHEN, CDR2 SYDVKM. CDR3 size: 15 residues. The CDR3 nucleotides read TGTGCCAGCAGTTTCGACAGGGGGCGCCCCTTTGGCTACACCTTC. Translated, it gives CASSFDRGRPFGYTF.

This chain joins TRBV28 and TRBJ1-6; D unclear. The V and J ends lost 2 bases and 6 bases respectively, with 2 bases between them. This CDR3 has 12 residues. Per the germline V gene, CDR1 is MDHEN and CDR2 is SYDVKM. DNA for the CDR3: TGTGCCAGCAGTTTAGTTAATTCACCCCTCCACTTT. This codes for CASSLVNSPLHF.

V usage is TRBV7-9 and J usage is TRBJ2-5, with a tentative D call TRBD2 (5 bases). The V end was cut by 9 bases, the J end by 6 bases, with 11 bases between. This CDR3 comprises 11 residues. CDR1 is SEHNR and CDR2 is FQNEAQ in the germline V gene (reference sequence). The CDR3 sequence: CASEPGKTQYF. The CDR3 bases are TGTGCCAGTGAACCCGGGAAGACCCAGTACTTC.

The chain combines TRBV6-5 with TRBJ2-5, with TRBD1 identical over 8 bases. Germline V lookup: CDR1 MNHEY, CDR2 SVGAGI. After removal of 0 bases from V and 5 bases from J, the junction contained 5 bases not matched to a gene. The CDR3 covers 15 residues. The CDR3 spells CASSYSGTGMETQYF. The CDR3 DNA reads TGTGCCAGCAGTTACTCAGGGACAGGCATGGAGACCCAGTACTTC.

The V call is TRBV6-5, the J call TRBJ2-5, with 9 nucleotides matching TRBD2. From germline, CDR1 is MNHEY and CDR2 SVGAGI. This CDR3 is built from 13 residues. The V and J ends lost 6 bases and 5 bases, in that order; junction bases with no gene match: 4. This chain's CDR3 is CASRLAGYETQYF. The CDR3 region has the DNA TGTGCCAGCAGGCTAGCGGGATATGAGACCCAGTACTTC.

The chain has TRBV11-2 and TRBJ2-7, with TRBD2 as a possible D gene (6 bases). V lost 0 bases to trimming and J lost 3 bases, with 6 bases between them. Looked up from germline, CDR1 is SGHAT and CDR2 is FQNNGV. This CDR3 spans 13 amino acids. CDR3 nucleotides: TGTGCCAGCAGCTTAGAGACTAGCTACGAGCAGTACTTC. It yields the protein CASSLETSYEQYF.

This rearrangement joins TRBV11-3 to TRBJ2-1; D may correspond to TRBD1 or TRBD2 (5 bases each). Per the germline V gene, CDR1 is SGHNT and CDR2 is YENEEA. The CDR3 has 14 amino acids. The V gene lost 0 bases and the J gene lost 5 bases, with 8 bases spanning the gap. DNA for the CDR3: TGTGCCAGCAGCTTAGACCGGGGCAACAATGAGCAGTTCTTC. Translated, it gives CASSLDRGNNEQFF.

Notes on this clone: No conserved phenylalanine or tryptophan ends this CDR3, so it is likely a read error. The DNA is omitted, as the CDR3 cannot be located on it reliably, and the CDR3 follows TCRdb's listing. The J gene is TRBJ1-2, the V gene TRBV4-1. Including both end residues, the CDR3 is 14 amino acids long. Germline V gene sequence: CDR1 MGHRA, CDR2 YSYEKL. The CDR3 reads CASSQVRVSSTIHL.

The rearrangement links TRBV7-3 to TRBJ2-7; D is perhaps TRBD1 (6 bases). CDR1 is SGHTA, CDR2 FQGTGA, per germline. This CDR3 comprises 15 residues. The V end was cut by 5 bases, the J end by 3 bases, with 17 bases between. CDR3 coding DNA: TGTGCCAGCAGCGTACAAACGGGCAGGGGCTACGAGCAGTACTTC. Translated: CASSVQTGRGYEQYF.

The DNA of the CDR3 is TGTGCTAGTGGTTTGATGACCAATGAGCAGTTCTTC. Amino acid sequence: CASGLMTNEQFF. This chain connects TRBV12-5 to TRBJ2-1; D unclear. V lost 2 bases and J lost 6, with 5 bases in between. The germline V gene encodes CDR1 LGHNT and CDR2 FRNRAP. CDR3 length: 12 residues.

This chain links TRBV5-4 with TRBJ2-7; 9 nucleotides match TRBD1. The germline V gene has CDR1 SGHNT and CDR2 YYREEE (reference sequence). The CDR3 totals 14 residues. J gave up 9 bases and V 4 bases, and 11 bases lay outside the gene matches. The CDR3 nucleotides read TGTGCCAGCAGCCCCGGGACAGGGACCTTCCGGCAGTACTTC. It codes for CASSPGTGTFRQYF.

The J gene is TRBJ1-4, the V gene TRBV7-2, with D possibly matching TRBD1 (5 bases). V was trimmed by 5 bases and J by 8 bases, leaving 15 bases between them. This CDR3 has 14 amino acids. Germline CDR1 reads SGHTA; CDR2 reads FQGNSA. This CDR3 is CASSESQGWEKLFF. In nucleotides, the CDR3 is TGTGCCAGCAGCGAGAGCCAGGGTTGGGAAAAACTGTTTTTT.

The gene calls are TRBV5-1 and TRBJ2-2, with 10 bases identical to TRBD2. From germline, CDR1 is SGHRS and CDR2 YFSETQ. The CDR3 runs to 16 residues. V shed 0 bases and J 5 bases; nucleotides not matched to a gene: 4. CDR3 region: CASSLGAGGPTGELFF. In DNA, the CDR3 is TGCGCCAGCAGCTTGGGAGCGGGAGGGCCAACCGGGGAGCTGTTTTTT.

The rearrangement links TRBV18 to TRBJ1-2; maybe TRBD1 (5 bases). CDR3 size: 15 residues. Trimming stripped 0 bases from V and 4 bases from J, with 12 bases between. Germline V CDR1 and CDR2: KGHSH, LQKENI. CDR3 sequence reads: CASSPPSQALYGYTF. The CDR3 DNA is TGTGCCAGCTCACCACCGTCACAGGCCCTCTATGGCTACACCTTC.

This chain joins TRBV9 and TRBJ1-2; a weak D match, TRBD1 (5 bases). CDR3 length: 13 residues. The germline V and J ends were trimmed by 0 bases and 2 bases, with 5 bases remaining between them. CDR1 is SGDLS and CDR2 is YYNGEE in the germline V gene. The CDR3 coding sequence is TGTGCCAGCAGCGTAGGACAGAACTATGGCTACACCTTC. Amino acids: CASSVGQNYGYTF.

The chain carries TRBV18 and TRBJ2-2; unclear D gene. Per the germline V gene, CDR1 is KGHSH and CDR2 is LQKENI. The CDR3 covers 12 residues. Trimming took 6 bases from V and 6 from J, leaving 8 bases between them. The chain's CDR3 is CASSLSSGELFF. The CDR3 DNA sequence: TGTGCCAGCTCGCTCTCATCCGGGGAGCTGTTTTTT.

The rearrangement uses TRBV4-1 and TRBJ1-4, with a weak D call TRBD1 (6 bases). Germline V gives CDR1 MGHRA, CDR2 YSYEKL. The CDR3 is 16 amino acids. Trimming took 4 bases from V and 6 from J, leaving 18 bases between them. CDR3 protein: CASSPYSGTRDEKLFF. The DNA for the CDR3 is TGCGCCAGCAGCCCGTACTCCGGGACACGGGATGAAAAACTGTTTTTT.

The chain joins TRBV5-4 to TRBJ2-7, with 11 bases fitting TRBD2. V was pared by 4 bases and J by 6 bases, with 3 bases of the junction left unmatched. CDR3 size: 13 residues. Germline V gene data show CDR1 as SGHNT and CDR2 as YYREEE (reference sequence). CDR3 loop: CASSLLAGAEQYF. The DNA for the CDR3 is TGTGCCAGCAGCCTACTAGCGGGAGCCGAGCAGTACTTC.

The V call is TRBV10-3, the J call TRBJ2-1; 9 bases align to TRBD2. The CDR3 extends over 13 amino acids. Trimming took 7 bases from V and 6 from J; bases not matched to a gene: 4. Germline assignment: CDR1 ENHRY and CDR2 SYGVKD. The CDR3 sequence is CAITAGGLNEQFF. CDR3 DNA sequence: TGTGCCATCACGGCGGGAGGGCTCAATGAGCAGTTCTTC.

The V call is TRBV5-4, the J call TRBJ2-5, with 12 bases lining up with TRBD2. Trimming at V came to 4 bases and at J to 5 bases, leaving 15 bases not matched to a gene. Germline V gives CDR1 SGHNT, CDR2 YYREEE (reference sequence). The CDR3 has 18 amino acids. The CDR3 protein is CASSPGGTSGRFRETQYF. The DNA for the CDR3 is TGTGCCAGCAGCCCGGGGGGTACTAGCGGGAGGTTTAGGGAGACCCAGTACTTC.

This clone was counted between two and nine times. The J gene is TRBJ2-2, the V gene TRBV5-1; 8 bases line up with TRBD1. The CDR3 extends over 15 amino acids. Germline values: CDR1 SGHRS, CDR2 YFSETQ. The V segment lost 2 bases and the J segment 7 bases; nucleotides outside the gene matches: 7. In DNA, the CDR3 is TGCGCCAGCAGCTTACGCAGGGGGCGCGACGGGGAGCTGTTTTTT. This encodes CASSLRRGRDGELFF.

The chain links TRBV9 to TRBJ2-2, with TRBD2 matching 12 bases. Germline V gives CDR1 SGDLS, CDR2 YYNGEE. This CDR3 is built from 16 residues. V was pared by 0 bases and J by 4 bases, with 1 base of the junction left unmatched. The CDR3 region is CASSVVLAGGTGELFF. The CDR3 DNA is TGTGCCAGCAGCGTAGTACTAGCGGGAGGCACCGGGGAGCTGTTTTTT.